The rows below give T cell receptor beta chains drawn from one sample of a study of shared clonotypes between healthy human individuals. Assay: immunoSEQ multiplex PCR; the TCRdb copy retains only in-frame clones and omits some. Found here are some 2 million clones, approximately 95% of them singletons; the top ten hold around 1%. Material: naive CD8+ T cells sorted from blood. The origin of the receptors is a man aged 18 to 29 in good health. The CDR3 runs from the conserved cysteine through the conserved F or W. The order of the fields is V gene, D gene, J gene, clone size, CDR3 protein, CDR3 DNA. A D gene is named only where the DNA matches it firmly. Expanded clones get a size class; other rows say once, few or many, or leave the size out.

TRBV30,NA,TRBJ1-1,NA,CAWSIGGESEAFF,TGTGCCTGGAGCATTGGAGGTGAATCTGAAGCTTTCTTT
TRBV4-2,NA,TRBJ2-1,once,CASSQVLLGNEQFF,TGTGCCAGCAGCCAAGTTCTCCTAGGCAATGAGCAGTTCTTC
TRBV27,TRBD1,TRBJ2-7,NA,CASSLDRGYYEQYF,TGTGCCAGCAGTTTAGACAGGGGCTACTACGAGCAGTACTTC
TRBV19,NA,TRBJ1-4,NA,CASTPAGGGEKLFF,TGTGCCAGTACCCCGGCGGGGGGGGGTGAAAAACTGTTTTTT
TRBV5-4,NA,TRBJ1-2,NA,CASSHDGSNYGYTF,TGTGCCAGCAGCCACGACGGCAGTAACTATGGCTACACCTTC
TRBV4-3,TRBD1,TRBJ1-2,NA,CASSQEGVADRGQKGYGYTF,TGCGCCAGCAGCCAAGAAGGTGTGGCGGACAGGGGGCAGAAGGGCTATGGCTACACCTTC
TRBV30,NA,TRBJ1-2,NA,CAWSNELWDGYTF,TGTGCCTGGAGTAATGAATTATGGGATGGCTACACCTTC
TRBV5-6,NA,TRBJ2-3,NA,CASSFGGATDTQYF,TGTGCCAGCAGTTTTGGGGGGGCGACAGATACGCAGTATTTT
TRBV7-8,NA,TRBJ1-5,NA,CASSSTGFQDQPQHF,TGTGCCAGCAGCTCCACAGGGTTCCAAGATCAGCCCCAGCATTTT
TRBV9,TRBD1,TRBJ1-4,NA,CASSVEGAKDEKLFF,TGTGCCAGCAGCGTAGAGGGGGCTAAAGATGAAAAACTGTTTTTT
TRBV5-1,NA,TRBJ1-1,NA,CASSIDYRVNTEAFF,TGCGCCAGCAGCATTGACTACAGGGTGAACACTGAAGCTTTCTTT
TRBV7-2,NA,TRBJ2-7,NA,CASSLEQGPSRDEQYF,TGTGCCAGCAGCTTAGAGCAGGGCCCTAGCAGGGACGAGCAGTACTTC
TRBV4-3,TRBD2,TRBJ2-1,NA,CASSQVRLAGGPYNEQFF,TGCGCCAGCAGCCAAGTAAGACTAGCGGGAGGGCCTTACAATGAGCAGTTCTTC
TRBV28,NA,TRBJ2-7,NA,CASSTSYNKIYEQYF,TGTGCCAGCAGTACCTCATACAACAAGATATACGAGCAGTACTTC
TRBV5-1,NA,TRBJ2-7,NA,CAPGRGSYEQYF,TGCGCCCCAGGACGGGGGAGCTACGAGCAGTACTTC
TRBV30,NA,TRBJ2-7,NA,CAWSYPGTVVDEQYF,TGTGCCTGGAGTTACCCCGGGACGGTTGTGGACGAGCAGTACTTC
TRBV14,NA,TRBJ2-7,NA,CASSTDGSSYEQYF,TGTGCCAGCAGCACGGACGGGAGCTCCTACGAGCAGTACTTC
TRBV11-2,TRBD1,TRBJ1-4,once,CASSLVSQGDEKLFF,TGTGCCAGCAGCTTAGTGAGTCAGGGGGACGAAAAACTGTTTTTT
TRBV7-2,NA,TRBJ2-5,NA,CASSLFPAQETQYF,TGTGCCAGCAGCTTATTCCCGGCACAAGAGACCCAGTACTTC
TRBV19,TRBD1,TRBJ2-1,medium-sized,CASSGDHRGYNEQFF,TGTGCCAGTAGTGGTGACCACAGGGGTTACAATGAGCAGTTCTTC
TRBV5-1,NA,TRBJ2-7,NA,CASSFGASAEQYF,TGCGCCAGCAGCTTCGGGGCAAGCGCGGAGCAGTACTTC
TRBV10-1,NA,TRBJ2-5,NA,CASSYGPRESKETQYF,TGCGCCAGCAGCTATGGACCCCGGGAGAGCAAAGAGACCCAGTACTTC
TRBV27,NA,TRBJ2-3,NA,CASSLLQASTDTQYF,TGTGCCAGCAGTTTATTACAGGCTTCCACAGATACGCAGTATTTT
TRBV14,NA,TRBJ2-7,NA,CASSYGNSYEQYF,TGTGCCAGCAGCTATGGGAACTCCTACGAGCAGTACTTC
TRBV9,NA,TRBJ2-5,NA,CASSVEGLETTAQYF,TGTGCCAGCAGCGTAGAGGGGTTGGAGACAACGGCCCAGTACTTC
TRBV6-6,NA,TRBJ2-7,NA,CASSYSDRYEQYF,TGTGCCAGCAGTTACTCGGACCGCTACGAGCAGTACTTC
TRBV5-4,TRBD1,TRBJ1-4,NA,CASSLRGQGNEKLFF,TGTGCCAGCAGCTTGCGCGGACAGGGTAATGAAAAACTGTTTTTT
TRBV4-1,TRBD1,TRBJ1-1,NA,CASSSGTGYPEAFF,TGCGCCAGCAGCTCCGGGACAGGGTATCCTGAAGCTTTCTTT
TRBV27,NA,TRBJ2-7,NA,CASKLGGAYEQYF,TGTGCCAGCAAGCTGGGGGGAGCCTACGAGCAGTACTTC
TRBV4-2,NA,TRBJ2-3,NA,CASSQDRRGALTDTQYF,TGTGCCAGCAGCCAAGATAGACGGGGGGCTCTCACAGATACGCAGTATTTT
TRBV25-1,NA,TRBJ1-1,few,CASSGLNTEAFF,TGTGCCAGCAGTGGGCTGAACACTGAAGCTTTCTTT
TRBV12-5,NA,TRBJ2-1,NA,CASGLATTYNEQFF,TGTGCTAGTGGTTTGGCAACGACCTACAATGAGCAGTTCTTC
TRBV7-8,NA,TRBJ2-7,NA,CASSPLDTYEQYF,TGTGCCAGCAGCCCACTGGACACGTACGAGCAGTACTTC
TRBV11-2,NA,TRBJ1-4,NA,CASSLGARERWEKLFF,TGTGCCAGCAGCTTAGGAGCCAGGGAGCGGTGGGAAAAACTGTTTTTT
TRBV28,NA,TRBJ1-5,NA,CASRPQGNSNQPQHF,TGTGCCAGCCGACCTCAGGGTAACAGCAATCAGCCCCAGCATTTT
TRBV7-9,TRBD1,TRBJ2-3,NA,CASSAGQGGIADTQYF,TGTGCCAGCAGCGCGGGACAGGGTGGTATCGCAGATACGCAGTATTTT
TRBV29-1,NA,TRBJ2-7,NA,CSVGTGFEQYF,TGCAGCGTTGGCACAGGGTTTGAGCAGTACTTC
TRBV29-1,NA,TRBJ2-7,NA,CSVVGGGPFHEQYF,TGCAGCGTTGTGGGGGGGGGCCCTTTCCACGAGCAGTACTTC
TRBV4-1,TRBD2,TRBJ2-1,NA,CASSQEGLAGENEQFF,TGCGCCAGCAGCCAAGAAGGCCTAGCGGGGGAAAATGAGCAGTTCTTC
TRBV13,TRBD2,TRBJ2-7,NA,CASSPSGGGLEVQYF,TGTGCCAGCAGCCCCTCCGGCGGGGGGCTTGAGGTGCAGTACTTC
TRBV6-1,TRBD2,TRBJ2-1,NA,CASSWLSGIYNEQFF,TGTGCCAGCAGCTGGCTTAGCGGGATCTACAATGAGCAGTTCTTC
TRBV6-1,TRBD2,TRBJ2-5,NA,CASSGRTSGGAWETQYF,TGTGCCAGCAGTGGGAGGACTAGCGGGGGGGCGTGGGAGACCCAGTACTTC
TRBV4-3,NA,TRBJ2-7,NA,CASSQDSLTAYEQYF,TGCGCCAGCAGCCAAGACTCTTTGACAGCCTACGAGCAGTACTTC
TRBV11-2,TRBD1,TRBJ1-1,NA,CASSLGAGTGDEAFF,TGTGCCAGCAGCTTAGGGGCAGGGACAGGGGATGAAGCTTTCTTT
TRBV27,NA,TRBJ1-5,NA,CASSPPTPATGGAQPQHF,TGTGCCAGCAGTCCTCCCACACCGGCGACAGGAGGAGCTCAGCCCCAGCATTTT
TRBV4-1,NA,TRBJ1-1,NA,CASSQVANTEAFF,TGCGCCAGCAGCCAAGTCGCGAACACTGAAGCTTTCTTT
TRBV6-5,NA,TRBJ1-2,NA,CASGILSAGYGYTF,TGTGCCAGCGGGATCTTATCAGCTGGCTATGGCTACACCTTC
TRBV11-2,NA,TRBJ2-2,NA,CASSLDTGELFF,TGTGCCAGCAGTTTAGACACCGGGGAGCTGTTTTTT
TRBV6-1,TRBD1,TRBJ2-7,NA,CASSEWPSTGGLTYEQYF,TGTGCCAGCAGTGAGTGGCCCTCGACAGGGGGTTTAACTTACGAGCAGTACTTC
TRBV29-1,NA,TRBJ1-1,few,CSVEDRTGNTEAFF,TGCAGCGTTGAAGATCGTACGGGGAACACTGAAGCTTTCTTT
TRBV5-1,NA,TRBJ1-6,NA,CASSLFQQGGSPLHF,TGCGCCAGCAGCTTGTTCCAACAGGGTGGCTCACCCCTCCACTTT
TRBV27,TRBD2,TRBJ2-7,NA,CASSALAGGPYEQYF,TGTGCCAGCAGTGCCCTAGCGGGGGGGCCCTACGAGCAGTACTTC
TRBV7-7,TRBD1,TRBJ1-3,NA,CASSRGQGNTIYF,TGTGCTAGCAGCCGGGGACAGGGAAACACCATATATTTT
TRBV23-1,TRBD2,TRBJ2-1,NA,CASSQCAASGHEQFF,TGCGCCAGCAGTCAATGTGCGGCTAGCGGGCATGAGCAGTTCTTC
TRBV12-5,NA,TRBJ2-7,NA,CASGLVLRARCEQYF,TGTGCTAGTGGTTTGGTACTCAGGGCGCGGTGCGAGCAGTACTTC